This passage covers 15 T cell receptor beta chains from one sample sequenced in a study of patients and donors after allogeneic stem cell transplantation. TCRdb reanalysed the RT-PCR reads using MiXCR and keeps one entry per CDR3 protein. The sample has 160,000 or so distinct CDR3 sequences; 24% are singletons. Sequencing used blood, either unsorted or a sorted T cell fraction (not recorded which). The receptors shown here come from a human donor who was either an allogeneic HSCT recipient or a stem cell or donor lymphocyte infusion donor (not recorded which). It is not recorded whose cells these are; they may come from a transplant donor.

This clonotype occurred many times. The CDR3: CASSSDRGMNTEAFF. The DNA of the CDR3 is TGCGCCAGCAGCTCGGACAGGGGGATGAACACTGAAGCTTTCTTT. The rearrangement uses TRBV5-1 and TRBJ1-1; 10 bases are shared with TRBD1. V was pared by 3 bases and J by 0 bases, with 2 bases of the junction left unmatched. The CDR3 is 15 amino acids. The V gene's germline CDR1 is SGHRS and CDR2 YFSETQ. The full variable domain, completed using reference TRBV5-1 and TRBJ1-1, is KAGVTQTPRYLIKTRGQQVTLSCSPISGHRSVSWYQQTPGQGLQFLFEYFSETQRNKGNFPGRFSGRQFSNSRSEMNVSTLELGDSALYLCASSSDRGMNTEAFFGQGTRLTVV.

The rearrangement links TRBV29-1 to TRBJ1-2; D is undetermined. The V gene lost 1 base and the J gene lost 7 bases, with 13 bases spanning the gap. The CDR3 runs 13 residues. The germline gives CDR1 SQVTM, CDR2 ANQGSEA. The CDR3 sequence is CSVEVPDKSGYTF. The CDR3 bases are TGCAGCGTTGAAGTCCCAGACAAATCTGGCTACACCTTC.

V and J are TRBV13 and TRBJ2-3; 14 bases match TRBD2. V was pared by 1 base and J by 1 base, with 7 bases of the junction left unmatched. The CDR3 runs 19 residues. CDR1 and CDR2 from the germline V gene are PRHDT and FYEKMQ (reference sequence). CDR3 bases: TGTGCCAGCAGCTTAGAGGGACTAGCGGGGGCCCCGCGCACAGATACGCAGTATTTT. This sequence encodes CASSLEGLAGAPRTDTQYF.

This chain links TRBV12-3 or TRBV12-4 with TRBJ2-5; D unresolved. The ends were cut back, 5 bases at V and 5 bases at J, with 12 bases in the middle. This CDR3 has 13 residues. Here the CDR3 DNA reads TGTGCCAGCAGTCCCCTAGGCCGCGAGACCCAGTACTTC. Protein product: CASSPLGRETQYF.

This clonotype was seen a handful of times. CDR3 nucleotides: TGTGCCAGCAGTTACAGGGTAGGGGATGAGCAGTTCTTC. Encoded protein: CASSYRVGDEQFF. The chain combines TRBV6-6 with TRBJ2-1; a weak D match, TRBD1 (5 bases). The CDR3 runs to 13 residues. The V gene lost 2 bases and the J gene lost 8 bases, with 10 bases spanning the gap. CDR1 and CDR2 (germline): MNHNY, SVGAGI (reference sequence).

The V call is TRBV3-1, the J call TRBJ2-1; perhaps TRBD2 as D (6 bases). Looked up from germline, CDR1 is LGHDT and CDR2 is YNNKEL (reference sequence). The CDR3 contains 14 residues. The V and J ends lost 4 bases and 2 bases respectively, with 9 bases between them. CDR3 protein: CASSLPGAYNEQFF. CDR3 bases: TGTGCCAGCAGCCTACCGGGGGCCTACAATGAGCAGTTCTTC.

The chain employs TRBV19 and TRBJ2-7; TRBD1 might be the D (5 bases). Trimming left V 3 bases short and J 0 bases short, with 12 bases between. The CDR3 totals 15 residues. The germline CDR1 and CDR2 sequences are LNHDA and SQIVND (reference sequence). This CDR3 is CASSMGQSLSYEQYF. CDR3 nucleotides: TGTGCCAGTAGTATGGGGCAGTCCCTCTCCTACGAGCAGTACTTC. Variable domain in full (rest from reference TRBV19 and TRBJ2-7): DGGITQSPKYLFRKEGQNVTLSCEQNLNHDAMYWYRQDPGQGLRLIYYSQIVNDFQKGDIAEGYSVSREKKESFPLTVTSAQKNPTAFYLCASSMGQSLSYEQYFGPGTRLTVT.

This clonotype was counted only a few times. The J gene is TRBJ1-1, the V gene TRBV12-3 or TRBV12-4, with D perhaps TRBD1 (5 bases). The CDR3 is 15 amino acids. The V end was cut by 2 bases, the J end by 4 bases, with 14 bases between. In nucleotides, the CDR3 is TGTGCCAGCAGTTTAATTGTGCAGGGTGGCACTGAAGCTTTCTTT. It yields the protein CASSLIVQGGTEAFF.

V is TRBV20-1 and J is TRBJ2-3, with 14 bases that match TRBD2. The CDR3 is 15 residues long. CDR1 and CDR2 (germline): DFQATT, SNEGSKA (reference sequence). The CDR3 nucleotides are TGCAGGGGGACTAGCGGGGGTGCTAGCACAGATACGCAGTATTTT. This sequence encodes CRGTSGGASTDTQYF.

This chain connects TRBV9 to TRBJ1-1; possible D gene TRBD1, 5 bases. Trimming removed 4 bases from V and 7 bases from J, with 11 bases in between. Germline-derived CDR1 and CDR2 are SGDLS and YYNGEE. This CDR3 contains 12 residues. The CDR3 DNA sequence: TGTGCCAGCAGCCCGGGGGGTGTTGAAGCTTTCTTT. Protein product: CASSPGGVEAFF.

In its sample, this clonotype was seen a few times. The V and J genes are TRBV19 and TRBJ1-2, with D perhaps TRBD1 (5 bases). CDR3 length equals 15 residues. V lost 6 bases, J lost 4 bases, and 18 bases lay in between. Germline V gene data show CDR1 as LNHDA and CDR2 as SQIVND (reference sequence). The CDR3 here is CASRKGRFLFYGYTF. CDR3 bases: TGTGCCAGTAGGAAGGGACGGTTTCTTTTCTATGGCTACACCTTC.

The J gene is TRBJ2-5, the V gene TRBV7-8; no definite D call. The germline CDR1 and CDR2 sequences are SGHVS and FQNEAQ. V lost 6 bases and J lost 5, with 16 bases in between. CDR3 length: 14 residues. The CDR3 coding sequence is TGTGCCAGCAGTAGCCTGGTGGTCTTGGAGACCCAGTACTTC. Translation: CASSSLVVLETQYF. Based on the CDR3 plus reference TRBV7-8 and TRBJ2-5, the full variable domain is GAGVSQSPRYKVAKRGQDVALRCDPISGHVSLFWYQQALGQGPEFLTYFQNEAQLDKSGLPSDRFFAERPEGSVSTLKIQRTQQEDSAVYLCASSSLVVLETQYFGPGTRLLVL.

This clonotype was recorded a few times. CDR3 region: CASSWTSTDTQYF. The CDR3 bases are TGTGCCAGCAGTTGGACTAGCACAGATACGCAGTATTTT. V gene TRBV6-5 combines with J gene TRBJ2-3, with D tentatively TRBD2 (5 bases). The germline V and J ends were trimmed by 4 bases and 0 bases, with 5 bases remaining between them. The germline CDR1 and CDR2 sequences are MNHEY and SVGAGI. This CDR3 has 13 residues.

The chain has TRBV12-3 or TRBV12-4 and TRBJ2-1, with D perhaps matching TRBD1 or TRBD2 (5 bases each). Trimming removed 4 bases from V and 9 bases from J, with 19 bases in between. The CDR3 extends over 15 amino acids. DNA of the CDR3: TGTGCCAGCAGTTCTAGCAACCAGGGAACGGCTGAGCAGTTCTTC. As protein: CASSSSNQGTAEQFF.

The rearrangement joins TRBV7-9 to TRBJ1-1, with a weak D call TRBD1 (6 bases). Trimming shortened V by 7 bases and J by 8 bases, and 14 bases separated the two germline ends. The CDR3 spans 12 residues. The germline V gene encodes CDR1 SEHNR and CDR2 FQNEAQ (reference sequence). The CDR3 here is CASTQGRREAFF. CDR3 nucleotide sequence: TGTGCCAGCACCCAGGGGAGGAGAGAAGCTTTCTTT.